This T cell receptor beta chain was observed in a study of tumour-infiltrating T cells in Burkitt lymphoma. Background on the study: Survival, overall and progression-free, tracked with productive clonality.

With V trimmed by 6 bases and J by 5 bases, 2 bases remained unmatched. Looked up from germline, CDR1 is MNHEY and CDR2 is SVGAGI. This CDR3 has 14 amino acids. Libraries were prepared by immunoSEQ multiplex PCR; TCRdb keeps only in-frame clonotypes and omits some of them. The top ten clones hold under 2.5% of a sample with 15,000 to 20,000 clones, around four fifths of them seen once. Material: tumor tissue. This sequence originates from a human donor with diffuse large B-cell lymphoma. J is TRBJ2-3 and V is TRBV6-5; 13 bases are a match to TRBD2. Written as DNA, the CDR3 is TGTGCCAGCAGCAGGACTAGCGGGGGAGATACGCAGTATTTT. Its protein product is CASSRTSGGDTQYF.